One sample yielded the 29 T cell receptor beta chains listed below, sequenced in a study of CD8 T cells in ankylosing spondylitis. One entry per CDR3 protein results from TCRdb running MiXCR on the 5' RACE reads. Altogether roughly 230,000 distinct CDR3 sequences are present, roughly 18% being singletons, with the ten largest covering around 30%. Sequenced sample: blood, either unsorted or a sorted T cell fraction (not recorded which). Receptor source: a male donor with ankylosing spondylitis or in good health (not recorded which).

This clonotype turned up a few times. The chain is built from TRBV27 and TRBJ1-3, with D possibly TRBD1 on 6 matching bases. CDR3 length: 18 amino acids. Trimming cost V 0 bases and J 1 base, with 16 bases left between them. CDR1 and CDR2 (germline): MNHEY, SMNVEV (reference sequence). CDR3 in amino acids: CASSLSSSLQGSGNTIYF. In nucleotides, the CDR3 is TGTGCCAGCAGTTTATCGTCGTCCCTACAGGGTTCTGGAAACACCATATATTTT.

The genes are TRBV4-3 and TRBJ1-5; no reliable D call. V lost 0 bases, J lost 1 base, and 7 bases lay in between. This CDR3 has 15 residues. CDR1 LGHNA and CDR2 YSLEER come from the germline V gene. CDR3 DNA: TGCGCCAGCAGCCAAGATGTCGGAAGCAATCAGCCCCAGCATTTT. It codes for CASSQDVGSNQPQHF.

This clonotype turned up a few times. The V gene is TRBV29-1, the J gene TRBJ2-5, with TRBD2 as a possible D gene (6 bases). The CDR3 length is 14 residues. Germline CDR1 SQVTM, CDR2 ANQGSEA. The V gene lost 2 bases and the J gene lost 4 bases, with 14 bases spanning the gap. CDR3 region: CSVEPPSDVETQYF. CDR3 in DNA: TGCAGCGTTGAACCCCCTAGCGACGTAGAGACCCAGTACTTC.

This clonotype was counted many times. The chain recombines TRBV25-1 with TRBJ2-7; a possible D gene is TRBD1 (5 bases). The CDR3 covers 13 residues. Germline V CDR1 and CDR2: MGHDK, SYGVNS. V shed 4 bases and J shed 3 bases, with 10 bases lying between them. The CDR3 nucleotides read TGTGCCAGCAGTGGGGTAGGGGACTACGAGCAGTACTTC. This codes for CASSGVGDYEQYF.

The chain couples TRBV12-3 or TRBV12-4 to TRBJ2-1; D is possibly TRBD2 (6 bases). The CDR3 is 14 amino acids. Trimming took off 8 bases at V and 5 bases at J, with 16 bases between the two ends. CDR3 sequence reads: CASRPPSVNNEQFF. CDR3 DNA: TGTGCCAGCCGCCCCCCTAGCGTTAACAATGAGCAGTTCTTC.

V gene TRBV5-1 combines with J gene TRBJ2-7, with TRBD2 matching over 13 bases. In germline, CDR1 is SGHRS, CDR2 YFSETQ. CDR3 length equals 17 residues. Trimming at V came to 0 bases and at J to 3 bases, leaving 6 bases not matched to a gene. The CDR3 is CASSLAGTSGINYEQYF. The CDR3 bases are TGCGCCAGCAGCTTGGCCGGGACTAGCGGGATAAACTACGAGCAGTACTTC. Supplemented by reference TRBV5-1 and TRBJ2-7, the full variable domain reads KAGVTQTPRYLIKTRGQQVTLSCSPISGHRSVSWYQQTPGQGLQFLFEYFSETQRNKGNFPGRFSGRQFSNSRSEMNVSTLELGDSALYLCASSLAGTSGINYEQYFGPGTRLTVT.

J is TRBJ2-7 and V is TRBV18, with a possible D match to TRBD1 (6 bases). In germline, CDR1 is KGHSH, CDR2 LQKENI. The CDR3 has 13 residues. Trimming left V 6 bases short and J 1 base short, with 10 bases between. DNA of the CDR3: TGTGCCAGCTCCGCCGGACAGTCCTACGAGCAGTACTTC. As protein: CASSAGQSYEQYF.

The chain combines TRBV10-1 with TRBJ2-2, with TRBD2 as a possible D gene (5 bases). V was cut by 0 bases and J by 5 bases, with 7 bases left in between. The CDR3 has 14 amino acids. Per the germline V gene, CDR1 is WNHNN and CDR2 is SYGVQD (reference sequence). DNA for the CDR3: TGCGCCAGCAGTGAGTCGAGCGGTACCGGGGAGCTGTTTTTT. Translation gives CASSESSGTGELFF.

The chain joins TRBV11-2 to TRBJ2-7; D is undetermined. The ends were cut back, 5 bases at V and 5 bases at J, with 10 bases in the middle. The CDR3 totals 12 residues. Germline CDR1 and CDR2: SGHAT and FQNNGV. CDR3 nucleotides: TGTGCCAGCAGCCCTGGGGTCCACGAGCAGTACTTC. Protein product: CASSPGVHEQYF.

This clonotype was seen a few times. The chain links TRBV13 to TRBJ2-7; tentative D call: TRBD2 (6 bases). Germline V gene data show CDR1 as PRHDT and CDR2 as FYEKMQ (reference sequence). V was trimmed by 4 bases and J by 2 bases, leaving 18 bases between them. The CDR3 runs 16 residues. The CDR3 region is CASSSRLVDETYEQYF. In DNA form, the CDR3 reads TGTGCCAGCAGCTCCCGACTAGTGGACGAGACCTACGAGCAGTACTTC.

The sample holds a few counts of this clonotype. The chain carries TRBV4-1 and TRBJ2-7, with D unresolved. The CDR3 is made up of 15 amino acids. Trimming removed 0 bases from V and 3 bases from J, with 12 bases in between. CDR1 is MGHRA and CDR2 is YSYEKL in the germline V gene. CDR3 sequence reads: CASSQERQALYEQYF. The DNA of the CDR3 is TGCGCCAGCAGCCAAGAGAGGCAGGCTCTCTACGAGCAGTACTTC.

The chain employs TRBV5-8 and TRBJ1-2; a possible D gene is TRBD1 (6 bases). The CDR3 consists of 16 residues. The germline CDR1 and CDR2 sequences are SGHTS and YDEGEE. V lost 3 bases and J lost 2, with 17 bases in between. This CDR3 is CASSYPPGTLNYGYTF. In DNA form, the CDR3 reads TGTGCCAGCAGCTACCCACCCGGGACACTAAACTATGGCTACACCTTC.

This clonotype was seen at least ten times. The chain carries TRBV12-3 or TRBV12-4 and TRBJ2-1; D could derive from TRBD1 or TRBD2 (5 bases each). Trimming removed 1 base at V and 7 bases at J, with 8 bases between. The CDR3 has 13 amino acids. CDR3: CASSLGGWNEQFF. In DNA form, the CDR3 reads TGTGCCAGCAGTTTAGGGGGGTGGAATGAGCAGTTCTTC.

The table lists this clonotype with a few counts. The V call is TRBV12-3 or TRBV12-4, the J call TRBJ1-1; the D is unclear. CDR3 length: 12 amino acids. V was trimmed by 4 bases and J by 4 bases, leaving 7 bases between them. The CDR3 loop reads CASSSGRTEAFF. DNA for the CDR3: TGTGCCAGCAGTTCGGGCCGCACTGAAGCTTTCTTT.

This clonotype was seen only a few times. The chain joins TRBV4-1 to TRBJ2-7; no clear D gene. Deletions cut 2 bases from V and 5 bases from J, with 16 bases between. From germline, CDR1 is MGHRA and CDR2 YSYEKL. The CDR3 length is 15 residues. The CDR3 reads CASSQSSMAANEQYF. CDR3 DNA sequence: TGCGCCAGCAGCCAAAGTAGCATGGCCGCAAACGAGCAGTACTTC.

This clonotype occurred once. The chain is built from TRBV9 and TRBJ2-3; 12 nucleotides align to TRBD1. The CDR3 has 15 residues. J gave up 5 bases and V 3 bases, and 4 bases lay outside the gene matches. Germline V gene lookup returns CDR1 SGDLS and CDR2 YYNGEE. CDR3 bases: TGTGCCAGCAGCGGGGACAGGGGGCAGGAAGATACGCAGTATTTT. Translation gives CASSGDRGQEDTQYF. Full variable domain (outside the CDR3, taken from reference TRBV9 and TRBJ2-3): DSGVTQTPKHLITATGQRVTLRCSPRSGDLSVYWYQQSLDQGLQFLIQYYNGEERAKGNILERFSAQQFPDLHSELNLSSLELGDSALYFCASSGDRGQEDTQYFGPGTRLTVL.

The chain uses TRBV6-1 and TRBJ2-1; TRBD2 aligns across 11 bases. The CDR3 totals 15 residues. J lost 7 bases, V lost 6 bases, and 8 bases had no gene match. Germline CDR1 reads MNHNS; CDR2 reads SASEGT. The CDR3 reads CASSPLAGGQNEQFF. The CDR3, as DNA: TGTGCCAGCAGCCCCCTAGCGGGAGGTCAAAATGAGCAGTTCTTC.

This clonotype was seen ten or more times. The genes are TRBV4-3 and TRBJ1-6, with D tentatively TRBD1 (6 bases). CDR1 and CDR2 (germline): LGHNA, YSLEER. CDR3 length equals 14 residues. V lost 0 bases to trimming and J lost 8 bases, with 8 bases between them. The CDR3 region has the DNA TGCGCCAGCAGCCAAGACAGGGGCCATTCACCCCTCCACTTT. This sequence encodes CASSQDRGHSPLHF.

This clonotype was seen at least ten times. This sequence joins TRBV4-1 and TRBJ1-4, with unresolved D. Germline V gives CDR1 MGHRA, CDR2 YSYEKL. The V and J ends lost 1 base and 8 bases respectively, with 8 bases between them. There are 13 residues in the CDR3. The CDR3 here is CASSQVRSEKLFF. The DNA of the CDR3 is TGCGCCAGCAGCCAAGTGAGAAGCGAAAAACTGTTTTTT.

At least ten counts were recorded for this clonotype. CDR3 region: CASSLLAGVSTDTQYF. CDR3 sequence (DNA): TGTGCCAGCAGCTTACTAGCGGGAGTGAGCACAGATACGCAGTATTTT. This rearrangement joins TRBV7-9 to TRBJ2-3, with 10 positions matching TRBD2. CDR3 length: 16 amino acids. Germline V gives CDR1 SEHNR, CDR2 FQNEAQ (reference sequence). Trimming at V came to 2 bases and at J to 0 bases, leaving 2 bases not matched to a gene. The full variable domain, rest sourced from reference TRBV7-9 and TRBJ2-3, is DTGVSQNPRHKITKRGQNVTFRCDPISEHNRLYWYRQTLGQGPEFLTYFQNEAQLEKSRLLSDRFSAERPKGSFSTLEIQRTEQGDSAMYLCASSLLAGVSTDTQYFGPGTRLTVL.

V gene TRBV7-2 combines with J gene TRBJ1-5; D is ambiguous. There are 15 residues in the CDR3. Trimming removed 4 bases from V and 0 bases from J, with 10 bases in between. CDR1 and CDR2 (germline): SGHTA, FQGNSA. The CDR3, as DNA: TGTGCCAGCAGCTCGGACTTTTATAGCAATCAGCCCCAGCATTTT. Translated: CASSSDFYSNQPQHF.

As for this clonotype: A much larger clone differs by one base, so this may be a read error. V gene TRBV2 combines with J gene TRBJ2-3; 11 positions agree with TRBD2. Looked up from germline, CDR1 is SNHLY and CDR2 is FYNNEI. This CDR3 has 17 amino acids. Germline trimming cut 4 bases from V and 4 bases from J; bases unmatched to any gene: 10. Here the CDR3 DNA reads TGTGCCAGCAGTGTAAGTCGACTAGCGGGAAATCCAGATACGCAGTATTTT. It encodes CASSVSRLAGNPDTQYF.

This chain links TRBV20-1 with TRBJ1-4; D is ambiguous. The germline CDR1 and CDR2 sequences are DFQATT and SNEGSKA (reference sequence). The CDR3 runs 14 residues. V lost 5 bases and J 0 bases, leaving 10 bases between the germline ends. The CDR3: CSAPARPTNEKLFF. CDR3 sequence (DNA): TGCAGTGCTCCCGCCCGACCAACTAATGAAAAACTGTTTTTT.

This clonotype was detected a few times. The V gene is TRBV21-1, the J gene TRBJ2-7; TRBD2 is taken as the D call from the table, unchecked against the DNA. TRBV21-1 is a recognized pseudogene. This CDR3 spans 19 amino acids. Written as DNA, the CDR3 is TGTGCCAGCAGCAAAAGGACCGGGACTAGCGGGAGGACTACCTACGAGCAGTACTTC. Protein product: CASSKRTGTSGRTTYEQYF.

This clonotype was found a few times. The V gene is TRBV6-1, the J gene TRBJ2-5; TRBD1 matches at 10 bases. J gave up 5 bases and V 8 bases, and 8 bases lay outside the gene matches. CDR3 length equals 14 residues. Germline lookup yields CDR1 MNHNS and CDR2 SASEGT. The CDR3 DNA follows: TGTGCCAGCCTCGACAGGGGGCGAGGGGAGACCCAGTACTTC. It specifies CASLDRGRGETQYF.

This clonotype was observed a few times. The chain couples TRBV20-1 to TRBJ2-7, with TRBD2 matching 13 bases. The CDR3 sequence is 17 residues long. From germline, CDR1 is DFQATT and CDR2 SNEGSKA (reference sequence). Losses at the gene ends were 3 bases for V and 2 bases for J; bases not matched to a gene: 10. The CDR3 spells CSASAGLAGAPTYEQYF. CDR3 DNA: TGCAGTGCTAGCGCCGGACTAGCGGGAGCACCCACCTACGAGCAGTACTTC.

This clonotype came up many times. The genes are TRBV7-9 and TRBJ2-1, with D unclear. The CDR3 is 13 residues long. The germline V gene has CDR1 SEHNR and CDR2 FQNEAQ (reference sequence). V lost 5 bases and J lost 9, with 14 bases in between. The CDR3 protein is CASSDTGPPEQFF. CDR3 in DNA: TGTGCCAGCAGCGATACCGGGCCCCCTGAGCAGTTCTTC.

In this sample, this clonotype turned up a few times. The rearrangement links TRBV4-3 to TRBJ2-7; possibly TRBD2 for D (7 bases). The CDR3 loop spans 16 amino acids. The germline V gene has CDR1 LGHNA and CDR2 YSLEER. The V end lost 0 bases, the J end lost 0 bases, and 12 bases lay between the germline ends. CDR3 amino acids: CASSQDLGGHSYEQYF. As DNA, the CDR3 is TGCGCCAGCAGCCAAGATTTGGGGGGGCACTCCTACGAGCAGTACTTC.

The genes are TRBV20-1 and TRBJ2-1, with 7 bases aligning to TRBD2. Germline lookup yields CDR1 DFQATT and CDR2 SNEGSKA (reference sequence). The CDR3 spans 12 residues. J lost 9 bases, V lost 6 bases, and 8 bases had no gene match. The CDR3 DNA reads as TGCAGTGCCAGGTGGACTAGTTTTGAGCAGTTCTTC. As protein: CSARWTSFEQFF.